This entry lists 25 T cell receptor beta chains sequenced from one sample in a study of shared clonotypes between healthy human individuals. Clones were read by immunoSEQ multiplex PCR, and TCRdb kept only the in-frame ones, dropping some. The repertoire includes under 600,000 clones, about 80% of them detected once, and approximately 12% sits in the top ten. Sequences were obtained from PBMCs. These receptor sequences come from a woman aged 40 to 50 in good health. Some clones in this sample may be carry-over from other donors' samples.

In this sample, this clone turned up many times. This chain links TRBV9 with TRBJ1-4, with D uncertain. The germline V and J ends were trimmed by 4 bases and 0 bases, with 10 bases remaining between them. Germline-derived CDR1 and CDR2 are SGDLS and YYNGEE. This CDR3 has 15 residues. CDR3 sequence: CASSPRSATNEKLFF. CDR3 nucleotides: TGTGCCAGCAGCCCACGATCTGCAACTAATGAAAAACTGTTTTTT.

CDR3 in amino acids: CASSPLAGGSTDTQYF. For the CDR3, the DNA is TGTGCCAGCAGTCCACTAGCGGGAGGGTCCACAGATACGCAGTATTTT. V usage is TRBV28 and J usage is TRBJ2-3, with 13 bases matching TRBD2. The CDR3 loop spans 16 amino acids. CDR1 and CDR2 from the germline V gene are MDHEN and SYDVKM. V was clipped by 5 bases and J by 2 bases; unmatched bases: 4. The full variable domain, with the rest looked up from reference TRBV28 and TRBJ2-3, is DVKVTQSSRYLVKRTGEKVFLECVQDMDHENMFWYRQDPGLGLRLIYFSYDVKMKEKGDIPEGYSVSREKKERFSLILESASTNQTSMYLCASSPLAGGSTDTQYFGPGTRLTVL.

This clone was recorded a few times. The rearrangement links TRBV18 to TRBJ1-2; D is unclear. CDR1 and CDR2 (germline): KGHSH, LQKENI. There are 13 residues in the CDR3. The ends were cut back, 6 bases at V and 4 bases at J, with 12 bases in the middle. DNA of the CDR3: TGTGCCAGCTCCCCCTCGGGCATCTATGGCTACACCTTC. Amino acids: CASSPSGIYGYTF.

This clone occurred a few times. V and J are TRBV18 and TRBJ2-3; a possible D gene is TRBD2 (6 bases). The CDR3 totals 16 residues. The germline gives CDR1 KGHSH, CDR2 LQKENI. The germline V and J ends were trimmed by 1 base and 2 bases, with 13 bases remaining between them. Written as DNA, the CDR3 is TGTGCCAGCTCACCACGCGAGCGGGCCAACACAGATACGCAGTATTTT. This codes for CASSPRERANTDTQYF.

The J gene is TRBJ1-5, the V gene TRBV28, with D unresolved. The CDR3 length is 12 residues. The germline V gene encodes CDR1 MDHEN and CDR2 SYDVKM. Trimming took 5 bases from V and 5 from J, leaving 7 bases between them. The DNA for the CDR3 is TGTGCCAGCAGTCCCCTACATCAGCCCCAGCATTTT. It translates to CASSPLHQPQHF. The full variable domain, with the rest looked up from reference TRBV28 and TRBJ1-5, is DVKVTQSSRYLVKRTGEKVFLECVQDMDHENMFWYRQDPGLGLRLIYFSYDVKMKEKGDIPEGYSVSREKKERFSLILESASTNQTSMYLCASSPLHQPQHFGDGTRLSIL.

The chain couples TRBV2 to TRBJ2-1, with D unresolved. Germline CDR1 SNHLY, CDR2 FYNNEI. This CDR3 contains 11 residues. The V end was cut by 5 bases, the J end by 4 bases, with 3 bases between. In nucleotides, the CDR3 is TGTGCCAGCAGTCAATACAATGAGCAGTTCTTC. Its protein product is CASSQYNEQFF.

The chain joins TRBV4-3 to TRBJ2-7; 8 bases agree with TRBD2. Per germline, CDR1 LGHNA and CDR2 YSLEER. CDR3 size: 18 residues. V lost 1 base to trimming and J lost 1 base; unmatched junction nucleotides: 12. The CDR3 reads CASSQVAGGRGRSYEQYF. As DNA, the CDR3 is TGCGCCAGCAGCCAAGTTGCGGGAGGCCGGGGTCGGTCCTACGAGCAGTACTTC.

The count of this clone is one. The chain carries TRBV5-4 and TRBJ2-1; 10 bases are shared with TRBD2. V shed 0 bases and J 0 bases; nucleotides not matched to a gene: 3. Germline assignment: CDR1 SGHNT and CDR2 YYREEE (reference sequence). The CDR3 sequence is 17 residues long. As DNA, the CDR3 is TGTGCCAGCAGCTTGGGGGCTAGCGGGAGCTCCTACAATGAGCAGTTCTTC. The encoded protein is CASSLGASGSSYNEQFF.

In its sample, this clone was seen a few times. The gene calls are TRBV19 and TRBJ2-1, with a weak D call TRBD1 (6 bases). Trimming took off 2 bases at V and 9 bases at J, with 11 bases between the two ends. CDR3 length equals 13 residues. CDR1 is LNHDA, CDR2 SQIVND, per germline (reference sequence). CDR3 nucleotides: TGTGCCAGTAGTATATTTCTAGGGGGTGAGCAGTTCTTC. This translates into CASSIFLGGEQFF.

The V gene is TRBV27, the J gene TRBJ2-7; D tentatively fits TRBD1 or TRBD2 (5 bases each). V was cut by 6 bases and J by 4 bases, with 19 bases left in between. CDR3 length: 15 amino acids. Per the germline V gene, CDR1 is MNHEY and CDR2 is SMNVEV (reference sequence). CDR3: CASSQTTGTIYEQYF. The CDR3 nucleotides are TGTGCCAGCAGCCAGACTACGGGGACCATATACGAGCAGTACTTC.

V gene TRBV6-4 combines with J gene TRBJ2-2; tentative D call: TRBD2 (5 bases). The germline CDR1 and CDR2 sequences are MRHNA and SNTAGT. This CDR3 spans 12 amino acids. V was shortened by 6 bases and J by 7 bases, with 9 bases between the two germline ends. This CDR3 is CASRAVGGELFF. CDR3 DNA sequence: TGTGCCAGCAGAGCGGTTGGCGGGGAGCTGTTTTTT.

This rearrangement joins TRBV9 to TRBJ2-2; the D is unclear. The CDR3 consists of 14 residues. Germline values: CDR1 SGDLS, CDR2 YYNGEE. V lost 4 bases and J lost 8, with 15 bases in between. The CDR3: CASSPNLVGGELFF. CDR3 DNA: TGTGCCAGCAGCCCCAACCTGGTCGGGGGGGAGCTGTTTTTT.

The V and J genes are TRBV5-8 and TRBJ2-1; D is possibly TRBD1 or TRBD2 (5 bases each). CDR3 length: 15 amino acids. The V end lost 3 bases, the J end lost 4 bases, and 14 bases lay between the germline ends. CDR1 and CDR2 (germline): SGHTS, YDEGEE. The CDR3 reads CASSSTGRVYNEQFF. The CDR3 nucleotides read TGTGCCAGCAGCTCAACGGGGCGGGTATACAATGAGCAGTTCTTC.

J is TRBJ2-2 and V is TRBV7-3; D may correspond to TRBD1 or TRBD2 (5 bases each). The CDR3 sequence is 15 residues long. The germline V and J ends were trimmed by 2 bases and 1 base, with 8 bases remaining between them. CDR1 SGHTA and CDR2 FQGTGA come from the germline V gene. Written as DNA, the CDR3 is TGTGCCAGCAGCTTAGGGGGACGGAACACCGGGGAGCTGTTTTTT. This sequence encodes CASSLGGRNTGELFF.

This chain links TRBV5-6 with TRBJ1-3; D gene unclear. Germline V lookup: CDR1 SGHDT, CDR2 YYEEEE. The V end lost 1 base, the J end lost 1 base, and 9 bases lay between the germline ends. There are 15 residues in the CDR3. CDR3 nucleotides: TGTGCCAGCAGCTTGCTGGGAATGTCTGGAAACACCATATATTTT. It translates to CASSLLGMSGNTIYF.

This sequence joins TRBV7-9 and TRBJ1-5, with D unclear. The V gene's germline CDR1 is SEHNR and CDR2 FQNEAQ (reference sequence). V lost 1 base, J lost 4 bases, and 8 bases lay in between. The CDR3 sequence is 14 residues long. CDR3 in amino acids: CASSLVGGNQPQHF. CDR3 nucleotides: TGTGCCAGCAGCTTAGTAGGAGGGAATCAGCCCCAGCATTTT.

V and J are TRBV9 and TRBJ2-7; 7 bases are a match to TRBD1. The germline CDR1 and CDR2 sequences are SGDLS and YYNGEE. After removal of 0 bases from V and 3 bases from J, the junction contained 9 bases not matched to a gene. There are 16 residues in the CDR3. This chain's CDR3 is CASSVGVGTDIYEQYF. The CDR3 DNA follows: TGTGCCAGCAGCGTAGGAGTAGGGACAGATATCTACGAGCAGTACTTC.

Details on this clone: Germline is not matched at one junction end, which may reflect a read error. The chain links TRBV25-1 to TRBJ2-7; D not certain. There are 13 residues in the CDR3. Germline loops: CDR1 MGHDK, CDR2 SYGVNS. This CDR3 is CVSEDGFSYEQYF. In DNA form, the CDR3 reads TGTGTCAGCGAAGATGGCTTCTCCTACGAGCAGTACTTC.

This clone was counted ten times or more. V usage is TRBV30 and J usage is TRBJ1-2; perhaps TRBD1 as D (5 bases). Germline V lookup: CDR1 GTSNPN, CDR2 SVGIG (reference sequence). CDR3 length: 13 residues. V was clipped by 4 bases and J by 0 bases, with 9 bases between them. CDR3 in amino acids: CAWTGTTNYGYTF. Here the CDR3 DNA reads TGTGCCTGGACAGGGACCACTAACTATGGCTACACCTTC.

The V and J genes are TRBV19 and TRBJ2-5; 11 bases are shared with TRBD2. This CDR3 has 15 amino acids. Germline V gene data show CDR1 as LNHDA and CDR2 as SQIVND (reference sequence). V dropped 5 bases and J dropped 1; count of bases not matched to a gene: 3. The CDR3 here is CASSRGLAVQETQYF. Written as DNA, the CDR3 is TGTGCCAGTAGTCGGGGACTAGCGGTCCAAGAGACCCAGTACTTC.

The J gene is TRBJ2-3, the V gene TRBV19; D is ambiguous. The CDR3 length is 14 residues. Germline CDR1 LNHDA, CDR2 SQIVND (reference sequence). The V end was cut by 6 bases, the J end by 2 bases, with 12 bases between. CDR3 DNA sequence: TGTGCCAGTAGCACCATCCTGAACACAGATACGCAGTATTTT. It is translated as CASSTILNTDTQYF. Full variable domain (outside the CDR3, taken from reference TRBV19 and TRBJ2-3): DGGITQSPKYLFRKEGQNVTLSCEQNLNHDAMYWYRQDPGQGLRLIYYSQIVNDFQKGDIAEGYSVSREKKESFPLTVTSAQKNPTAFYLCASSTILNTDTQYFGPGTRLTVL.

The CDR3 DNA sequence: TGTGCCTGGTCACATGGAGGGGGGGAGACCCAGTACTTC. This codes for CAWSHGGGETQYF. The V gene is TRBV30, the J gene TRBJ2-5, with D perhaps matching TRBD1 or TRBD2 (6 bases each). Germline lookup yields CDR1 GTSNPN and CDR2 SVGIG (reference sequence). The V end lost 5 bases, the J end lost 5 bases, and 15 bases lay between the germline ends. This CDR3 region has 13 residues.

The chain links TRBV27 to TRBJ2-4; the D is unclear. V gave up 2 bases and J gave up 9 bases, with 11 bases separating them. Germline assignment: CDR1 MNHEY and CDR2 SMNVEV (reference sequence). The CDR3 runs 13 residues. The CDR3 loop is CASSLNPGAIQYF. The CDR3 DNA reads as TGTGCCAGCAGTTTAAACCCAGGAGCCATTCAGTACTTC.

The chain joins TRBV7-6 to TRBJ2-3, with 16 bases identical to TRBD2. The CDR3 is 18 residues long. The junction had 9 bases not matched to a gene; V was cut back by 4 bases and J by 5 bases. The germline V gene encodes CDR1 SGHVS and CDR2 FNYEAQ. Here the CDR3 reads CASSSPGLAGGREDTQYF. The CDR3, as DNA: TGTGCCAGCAGCTCGCCGGGACTAGCGGGAGGGCGGGAAGATACGCAGTATTTT.

The V call is TRBV5-1, the J call TRBJ2-5; D assignment may be TRBD1 or TRBD2 (6 bases each). Looked up from germline, CDR1 is SGHRS and CDR2 is YFSETQ. CDR3 size: 14 residues. Trimming removed 0 bases at V and 4 bases at J, with 10 bases between. CDR3: CASSLEGGGETQYF. The CDR3 bases are TGCGCCAGCAGCTTGGAGGGGGGAGGAGAGACCCAGTACTTC.